This T cell receptor (beta chain) derives from a study of blood T cell repertoires in COVID-19. The wider study: T cells, B-cell-depleted T cells, or PBMCs provided the cDNA or gDNA that served as material.

Profiling relied on immunoSEQ multiplex PCR, and the TCRdb table lists in-frame clones only, not all of them. The sample comprises roughly 180,000 clones, about 80% of which are singletons, and under 15% rests with the top ten. Before they entered the study, exposed participants had met a COVID-19 case within 2 weeks. Trimming pared 2 bases from V and 3 bases from J, leaving 7 bases between. Germline CDR1 reads SNHLY; CDR2 reads FYNNEI. The CDR3 runs 13 residues. The sample taken for sequencing was PBMCs or T cells enriched from blood (not recorded which). The chain employs TRBV2 and TRBJ1-1; D uncertain. This sequence originates from a man in his 60s who had been exposed to COVID-19. In DNA, the CDR3 is TGTGCCAGCAGTGAACGAGTGTACACTGAAGCTTTCTTT. This codes for CASSERVYTEAFF. Drawing the rest from reference TRBV2 and TRBJ1-1, the complete variable domain is EPEVTQTPSHQVTQMGQEVILRCVPISNHLYFYWYRQILGQKVEFLVSFYNNEISEKSEIFDDQFSVERPDGSNFTLKIRSTKLEDSAMYFCASSERVYTEAFFGQGTRLTVV.